Listed below are T cell receptor beta chains from one sample, sequenced in a study of shared clonotypes between healthy human individuals. The method was immunoSEQ multiplex PCR; TCRdb's version includes in-frame clones alone and lacks a portion of them. The sample shows 630,000 or so clones, roughly 98% of them seen only once. The sample taken for sequencing was naive CD8+ T cells sorted from blood. The receptors derive from a man aged 30 to 45 in good health. Both conserved end residues are part of each CDR3. The D gene is left open where the match is weak.

>NA|TRBV28|TRBJ1-2
CASQETLGRNYGYTF
>TRBD2|TRBV4-1|TRBJ2-7
CASSQDGRELDCTYEQYF
>NA|TRBV29-1|TRBJ2-7
CSVGAGALGEQYF
>NA|TRBV5-4|TRBJ1-5
CASSLGGTSNQPQHF
>NA|TRBV11-2|TRBJ2-7
CASSLDPEQYF
>TRBD2|TRBV18|TRBJ2-5
CASSPEAGGPTPNQETQYF
>NA|TRBV6-6|TRBJ2-3
CASTQSVADTQYF
>TRBD1|TRBV6-6|TRBJ2-3
CASSYPTGGGTDTQYF
>NA|TRBV28|TRBJ2-1
CASKDSVFYNEQFF
>NA|TRBV7-7|TRBJ2-1
CASSLGWAGSNEQFF
>TRBD1|TRBV27|TRBJ2-7
CASSLSGGQGLYEQYF
>NA|TRBV15|TRBJ2-1
CATSETDGHFYDEQFF
>TRBD1|TRBV7-6|TRBJ2-2
CASSLQGDVRRKNANTGELFF
>NA|TRBV4-1|TRBJ1-1
CASSQQQGRRAFF
>NA|TRBV6-6|TRBJ1-4
CASSYSREVAEKLFF
>NA|TRBV9|TRBJ2-7
CASSVVGNEYEQYF
>TRBD2|TRBV28|TRBJ2-7
CASSPGTSGRIEQYF
>TRBD1|TRBV5-1|TRBJ2-3
CASSITSGTGTTDTQYF
>TRBD2|TRBV15|TRBJ2-1
CATSIKTSGFLGNEQFF
>NA|TRBV6-4|TRBJ2-3
CASSDRGSDTQYF
>NA|TRBV7-9|TRBJ2-2
CASSLGHGAGELFF
>NA|TRBV7-9|TRBJ2-5
CASSFEPEDSQETQYF
>NA|TRBV6-5|TRBJ2-3
CASSYGGRSDTQYF
>TRBD1|TRBV11-1|TRBJ2-1
CASSPSTGSSYNEQFF
>NA|TRBV6-6|TRBJ1-1
CASSYARGANTEAFF
>TRBD1|TRBV30|TRBJ2-5
CACWTGGAVETQYF
>TRBD1|TRBV15|TRBJ2-5
CATSSLWVGGREGETQYF
>NA|TRBV6-1|TRBJ2-2
CASSGYGGAGELFF
>NA|TRBV30|TRBJ1-5
CAWSVLSNQPQHF
>TRBD2|TRBV11-2|TRBJ2-7
CASSLGTSHEQYF
>NA|TRBV10-3|TRBJ2-1
CAIKAQGDYNEQFF
>NA|TRBV21-1|TRBJ2-7
CASSPRGQGYEQYF
>TRBD2|TRBV11-2|TRBJ2-7
CASSLVGGVEQYF
>TRBD1|TRBV27|TRBJ1-2
CASSPTGADGYTF
>NA|TRBV5-4|TRBJ1-3
CASGYVGERNTIYF
>NA|TRBV29-1|TRBJ2-5
CSVEAERPFEETQYF
>NA|TRBV6-5|TRBJ2-7
CASSYVGMDEQYF
>NA|TRBV7-6|TRBJ1-1
CASSSRAGVTEAFF
>TRBD1|TRBV7-9|TRBJ1-1
CASSSTKITQGDTEAFF
>NA|TRBV7-9|TRBJ2-2
CASVIDGGGGELFF
>NA|TRBV13|TRBJ2-7
CASSPTGSSSYEQYF
>NA|TRBV27|TRBJ1-5
CASSGQYDQPQHF
>NA|TRBV9|TRBJ2-3
CASSAGTPTDTQYF
>NA|TRBV28|TRBJ2-1
CASSDRDINLWQFF
>NA|TRBV28|TRBJ2-7
CASSTPTSRYEQYF
>TRBD1|TRBV28|TRBJ2-1
CASSPRTGNYNEQFF
>TRBD2|TRBV7-6|TRBJ2-1
CASSLAGTSFREQFF
>NA|TRBV11-2|TRBJ2-3
CASSLRPGISDTQYF
>TRBD2|TRBV29-1|TRBJ2-3
CSVEGGLAADTQYF
>TRBD2|TRBV9|TRBJ2-1
CASSEGLAGVGINEQFF
>NA|TRBV27|TRBJ2-2
CASSTWRENTGELFF
>NA|TRBV7-9|TRBJ1-1
CASSPTENTEAFF